A single T cell receptor (beta chain) is shown here with its context. Its target is not known. Profiling relied on immunoSEQ multiplex PCR, and the TCRdb table lists in-frame clones only, not all of them. The data hold around 120,000 clones, with under 85% observed a single time. V dropped 1 base and J dropped 4 bases, with 13 bases sitting between them. CDR1 is SGHVS, CDR2 FQNEAQ, per germline. This CDR3 spans 15 amino acids. The data belong to a study of T cell responses to AZD1222 COVID-19 vaccine. Study information: Pooling of second doses given at about 4 or about 12 weeks was done.

The study, taken as a whole, reports: Clonal diversity was possibly underestimated, and the donors were mostly white British, with more females. Spike regions recognized by vaccine-associated CD4 TCRs spanned the protein, led by 160-218 and 743-854. Nearly half of unique spike-specific TCRs reportedly avoided B.1.351 and B.1.1.7 mutated regions.

The source material was peripheral blood, sampled on day 0 of AZD1222 vaccination. This receptor was obtained from an adult in good health. V is TRBV7-8 and J is TRBJ2-5, with D hard to call. The CDR3 sequence: CASSLGEAYLETQYF. DNA for the CDR3: TGTGCCAGCAGCTTAGGCGAGGCTTACCTAGAGACCCAGTACTTC.